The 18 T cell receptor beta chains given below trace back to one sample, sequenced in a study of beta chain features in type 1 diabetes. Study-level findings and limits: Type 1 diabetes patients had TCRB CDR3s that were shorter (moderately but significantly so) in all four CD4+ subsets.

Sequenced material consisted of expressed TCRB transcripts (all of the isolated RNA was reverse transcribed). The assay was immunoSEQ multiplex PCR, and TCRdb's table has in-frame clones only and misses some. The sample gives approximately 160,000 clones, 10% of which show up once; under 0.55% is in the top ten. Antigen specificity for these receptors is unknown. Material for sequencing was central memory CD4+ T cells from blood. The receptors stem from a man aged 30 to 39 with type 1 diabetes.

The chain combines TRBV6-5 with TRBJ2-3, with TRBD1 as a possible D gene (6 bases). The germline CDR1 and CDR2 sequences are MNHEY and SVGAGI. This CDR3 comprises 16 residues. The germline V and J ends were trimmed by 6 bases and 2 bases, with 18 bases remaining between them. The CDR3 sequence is CASSYDRWRNTDTQYF. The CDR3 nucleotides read TGTGCCAGCAGCTACGACAGGTGGAGAAACACAGATACGCAGTATTTT.

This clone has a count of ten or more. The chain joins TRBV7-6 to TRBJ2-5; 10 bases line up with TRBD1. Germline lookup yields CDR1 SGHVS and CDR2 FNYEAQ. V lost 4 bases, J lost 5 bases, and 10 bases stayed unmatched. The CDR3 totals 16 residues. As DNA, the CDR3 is TGTGCCAGCAGCTCTATCCATGACAGGGGGCGGGAGACCCAGTACTTC. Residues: CASSSIHDRGRETQYF.

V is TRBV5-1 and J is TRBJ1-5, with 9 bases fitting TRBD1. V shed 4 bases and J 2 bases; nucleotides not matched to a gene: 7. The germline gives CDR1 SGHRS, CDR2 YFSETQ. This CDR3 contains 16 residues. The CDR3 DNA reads TGCGCCAGCAGCCCCGGGACAGGGTTTGGCAATCAGCCCCAGCATTTT. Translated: CASSPGTGFGNQPQHF.

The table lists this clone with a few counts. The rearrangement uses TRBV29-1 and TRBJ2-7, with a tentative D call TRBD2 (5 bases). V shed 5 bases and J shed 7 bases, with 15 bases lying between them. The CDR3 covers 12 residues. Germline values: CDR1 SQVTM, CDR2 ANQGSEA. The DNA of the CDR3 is TGCAGCGTTAAATACAGACCGGGGGAGCAGTACTTC. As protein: CSVKYRPGEQYF.

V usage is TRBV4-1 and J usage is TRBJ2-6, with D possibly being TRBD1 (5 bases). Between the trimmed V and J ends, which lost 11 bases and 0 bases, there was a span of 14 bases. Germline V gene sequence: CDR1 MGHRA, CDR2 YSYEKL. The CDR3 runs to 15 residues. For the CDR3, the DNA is TGCGCCGCAAAGGACAATCCCTCTGGGGCCAACGTCCTGACTTTC. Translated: CAAKDNPSGANVLTF.

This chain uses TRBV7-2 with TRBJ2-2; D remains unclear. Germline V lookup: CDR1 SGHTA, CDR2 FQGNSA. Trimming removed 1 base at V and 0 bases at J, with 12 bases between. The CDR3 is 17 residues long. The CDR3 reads CASSLGDPDTNTGELFF. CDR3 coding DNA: TGTGCCAGCAGCTTAGGAGATCCCGACACGAACACCGGGGAGCTGTTTTTT. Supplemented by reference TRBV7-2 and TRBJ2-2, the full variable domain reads GAGVSQSPSNKVTEKGKDVELRCDPISGHTALYWYRQSLGQGLEFLIYFQGNSAPDKSGLPSDRFSAERTGGSVSTLTIQRTQQEDSAVYLCASSLGDPDTNTGELFFGEGSRLTVL.

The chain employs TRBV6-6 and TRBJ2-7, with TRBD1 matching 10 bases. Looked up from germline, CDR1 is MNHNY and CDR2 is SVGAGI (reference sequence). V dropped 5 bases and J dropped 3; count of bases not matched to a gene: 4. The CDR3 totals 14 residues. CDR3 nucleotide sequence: TGTGCCAGCAGTGGCTGGGACAGGGGCTACGAGCAGTACTTC. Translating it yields CASSGWDRGYEQYF.

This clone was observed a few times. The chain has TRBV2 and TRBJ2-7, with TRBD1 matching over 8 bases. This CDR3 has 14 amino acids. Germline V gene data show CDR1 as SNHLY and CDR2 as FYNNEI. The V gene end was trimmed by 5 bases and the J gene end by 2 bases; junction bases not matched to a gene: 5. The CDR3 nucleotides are TGTGCCAGCAGTCCGGGACAGGAGACCTACGAGCAGTACTTC. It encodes CASSPGQETYEQYF.

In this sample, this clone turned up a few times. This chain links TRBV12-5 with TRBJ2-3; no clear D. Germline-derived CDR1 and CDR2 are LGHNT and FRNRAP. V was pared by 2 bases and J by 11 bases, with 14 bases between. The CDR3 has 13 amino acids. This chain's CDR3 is CASGLSGSGVQYF. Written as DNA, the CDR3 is TGTGCTAGTGGTTTGTCAGGTTCAGGTGTGCAGTATTTT.

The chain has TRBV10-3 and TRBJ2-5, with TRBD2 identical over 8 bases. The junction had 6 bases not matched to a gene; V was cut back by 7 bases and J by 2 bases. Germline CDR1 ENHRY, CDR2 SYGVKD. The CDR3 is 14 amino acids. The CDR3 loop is CAIKGAGVQETQYF. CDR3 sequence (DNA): TGTGCCATCAAAGGAGCGGGAGTTCAAGAGACCCAGTACTTC.

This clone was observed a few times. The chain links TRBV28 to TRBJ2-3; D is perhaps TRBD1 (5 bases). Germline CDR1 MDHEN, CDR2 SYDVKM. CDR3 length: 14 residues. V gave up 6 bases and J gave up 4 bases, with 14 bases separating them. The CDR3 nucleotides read TGTGCCAGCAGAACCGGACAATTTCCAGATACGCAGTATTTT. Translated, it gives CASRTGQFPDTQYF.

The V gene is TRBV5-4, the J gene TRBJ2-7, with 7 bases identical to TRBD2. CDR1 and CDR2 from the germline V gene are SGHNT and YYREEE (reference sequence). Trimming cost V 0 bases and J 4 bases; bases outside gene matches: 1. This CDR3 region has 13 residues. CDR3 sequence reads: CASSLGREYEQYF. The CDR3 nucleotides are TGTGCCAGCAGCTTGGGGCGGGAGTACGAGCAGTACTTC.

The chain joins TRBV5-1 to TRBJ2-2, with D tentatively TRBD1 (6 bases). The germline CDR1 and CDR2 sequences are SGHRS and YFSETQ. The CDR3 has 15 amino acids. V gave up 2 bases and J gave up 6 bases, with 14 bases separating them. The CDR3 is CASSFEGVESGELFF. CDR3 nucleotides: TGCGCCAGCAGCTTCGAGGGGGTTGAGTCCGGGGAGCTGTTTTTT.

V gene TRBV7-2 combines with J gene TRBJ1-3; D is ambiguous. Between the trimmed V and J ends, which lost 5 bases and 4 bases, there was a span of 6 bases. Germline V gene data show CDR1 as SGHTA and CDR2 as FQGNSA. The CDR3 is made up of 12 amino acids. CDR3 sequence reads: CASSVQGNTIYF. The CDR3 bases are TGTGCCAGCAGCGTCCAAGGAAACACCATATATTTT.

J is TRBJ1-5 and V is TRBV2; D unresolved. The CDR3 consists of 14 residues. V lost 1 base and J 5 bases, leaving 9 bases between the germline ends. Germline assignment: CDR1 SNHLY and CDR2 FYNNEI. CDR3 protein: CASSEGQSYQPQHF. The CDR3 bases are TGTGCCAGCAGTGAAGGGCAGTCATATCAGCCCCAGCATTTT.

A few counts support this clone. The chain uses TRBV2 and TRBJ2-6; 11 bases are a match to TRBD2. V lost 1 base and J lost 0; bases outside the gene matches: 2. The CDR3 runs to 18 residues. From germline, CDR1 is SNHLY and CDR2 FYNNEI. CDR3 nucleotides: TGTGCCAGCAGTGAAGATAGCGGGAGGGGCTCTGGGGCCAACGTCCTGACTTTC. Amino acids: CASSEDSGRGSGANVLTF.

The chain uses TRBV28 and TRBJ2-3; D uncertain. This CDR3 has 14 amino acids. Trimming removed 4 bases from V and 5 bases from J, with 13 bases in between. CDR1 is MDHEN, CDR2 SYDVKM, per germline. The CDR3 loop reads CASSSPRLEDTQYF. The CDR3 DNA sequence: TGTGCCAGCAGTTCACCCCGACTGGAAGATACGCAGTATTTT.

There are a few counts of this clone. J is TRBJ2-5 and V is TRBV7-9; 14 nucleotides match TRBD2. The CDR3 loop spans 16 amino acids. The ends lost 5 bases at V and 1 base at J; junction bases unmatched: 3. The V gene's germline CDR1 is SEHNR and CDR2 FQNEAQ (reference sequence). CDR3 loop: CASSQGLAGAQETQYF. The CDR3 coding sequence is TGTGCCAGCAGCCAGGGACTAGCGGGAGCCCAAGAGACCCAGTACTTC.